The source of this T cell receptor (beta chain) is a study of shared clonotypes between healthy human individuals. Study as a whole: With ages of 18 to 49, the donors were two women and a few men. Regarding the study as a whole: Non-shared clonotypes were found to have lower generation probabilities than the clonotypes that were shared by all four of the sorted-subset donors.

Details on this clone: Antigen: not known.

The CDR3 has 12 residues. The V end lost 4 bases, the J end lost 4 bases, and 4 bases lay between the germline ends. Looked up from germline, CDR1 is SNHLY and CDR2 is FYNNEI. Original analysis: With immunoSEQ giving junction-only sequences and no quality scores, filtering differed. The method was immunoSEQ multiplex PCR; TCRdb's version includes in-frame clones alone and lacks a portion of them. The DNA was the basis for D and trimming; V, J and clone size are from that table. The sample records over a million clones, 96% being singletons. Sample: naive CD4+ T cells sorted from blood. Subset defined: CD45RA+ positively selected. The sequence was collected from a man aged 25 to 40 in good health. The chain is built from TRBV2 and TRBJ2-2, with no clear D. The CDR3 loop is CASSGVTGELFF. For the CDR3, the DNA is TGTGCCAGCAGTGGGGTCACCGGGGAGCTGTTTTTT.